A single sample gave rise to the 12 T cell receptor beta chains below, sequenced in a study of OX40 agonist ivuxolimab in advanced cancers. Libraries were prepared by immunoSEQ multiplex PCR; TCRdb keeps only in-frame clonotypes and omits some of them. Among about 78,000 clones listed, roughly 92% were seen once. Sequences were derived from CD4+ or CD8+ T cells sorted from blood, sampled in a trial of the OX40 agonist ivuxolimab. The receptor source for this set is an adult with an advanced solid tumor such as melanoma, head and neck, liver or kidney cancer.

The chain joins TRBV5-1 to TRBJ1-1; D possibly corresponds to TRBD1 (6 bases). V was clipped by 1 base and J by 0 bases, with 13 bases between them. The CDR3 consists of 16 residues. The germline V gene encodes CDR1 SGHRS and CDR2 YFSETQ. CDR3 region: CASSLSGAKMNTEAFF. CDR3 DNA sequence: TGCGCCAGCAGCTTGTCAGGGGCGAAGATGAACACTGAAGCTTTCTTT.

The chain couples TRBV5-4 to TRBJ1-3, with 8 bases aligning to TRBD1. CDR1 and CDR2 (germline): SGHNT, YYREEE (reference sequence). Trimming took 4 bases from V and 0 from J; bases not matched to a gene: 9. The CDR3 totals 17 residues. The CDR3 is CASSRPGQVSSGNTIYF. The DNA for the CDR3 is TGTGCCAGCAGCCGACCGGGACAGGTGAGCTCTGGAAACACCATATATTTT.

The chain carries TRBV28 and TRBJ1-2; unclear D gene. From germline, CDR1 is MDHEN and CDR2 SYDVKM. The V and J ends lost 6 bases and 4 bases respectively, with 9 bases between them. This CDR3 has 12 amino acids. The DNA of the CDR3 is TGTGCCAGCAGACCCATTGGCTATGGCTACACCTTC. Translating it yields CASRPIGYGYTF.

V usage is TRBV7-9 and J usage is TRBJ2-7; a weak D match, TRBD1 (6 bases). The CDR3 is made up of 14 amino acids. V lost 5 bases and J 0 bases, leaving 11 bases between the germline ends. Germline CDR1 reads SEHNR; CDR2 reads FQNEAQ (reference sequence). The CDR3 reads CASSGDRRSYEQYF. DNA for the CDR3: TGTGCCAGCAGCGGAGACAGGCGCTCCTACGAGCAGTACTTC. The variable domain in full, completed from reference TRBV7-9 and TRBJ2-7, reads DTGVSQNPRHKITKRGQNVTFRCDPISEHNRLYWYRQTLGQGPEFLTYFQNEAQLEKSRLLSDRFSAERPKGSFSTLEIQRTEQGDSAMYLCASSGDRRSYEQYFGPGTRLTVT.

This clone was counted once. The chain combines TRBV6-5 with TRBJ2-1; 8 nucleotides align to TRBD2. The CDR3 is made up of 13 amino acids. V was clipped by 7 bases and J by 8 bases; unmatched bases: 7. Germline V lookup: CDR1 MNHEY, CDR2 SVGAGI. CDR3 nucleotide sequence: TGTGCCAGCACTTTCCCGGGGGGGGATGAGCAGTTCTTC. It codes for CASTFPGGDEQFF.

Details on this clone: This sample includes further DNA sequences coding for the same CDR3. V and J are TRBV6-5 and TRBJ1-1, with D possibly matching TRBD1 (6 bases). From germline, CDR1 is MNHEY and CDR2 SVGAGI. This CDR3 spans 13 amino acids. Trimming took 6 bases from V and 7 from J, leaving 15 bases between them. The CDR3, as DNA: TGTGCCAGCAGAGGGGGGGTAGCAGGTGAAGCTTTCTTT. Protein: CASRGGVAGEAFF.

The CDR3 DNA reads TGTGCCACCGGGGGGATAGATACGCAGTATTTT. It codes for CATGGIDTQYF. The chain employs TRBV28 and TRBJ2-3, with 7 nucleotides matching TRBD2. In germline, CDR1 is MDHEN, CDR2 SYDVKM. The CDR3 covers 11 residues. The J segment lost 5 bases and the V segment lost 10 bases, leaving 3 bases of the junction unmatched.

The chain uses TRBV30 and TRBJ2-7; TRBD1 aligns across 8 bases. J was trimmed by 1 base and V by 3 bases; bases with no gene match: 2. Looked up from germline, CDR1 is GTSNPN and CDR2 is SVGIG (reference sequence). The CDR3 is 13 residues long. The CDR3 DNA is TGTGCCTGGAGCACAGGGGGATCCTACGAGCAGTACTTC. Translating it yields CAWSTGGSYEQYF.

V usage is TRBV28 and J usage is TRBJ1-5, with a tentative D call TRBD1 (5 bases). This CDR3 spans 15 amino acids. Germline CDR1 and CDR2: MDHEN and SYDVKM. The V and J ends lost 8 bases and 5 bases respectively, with 19 bases between them. The CDR3 reads CASQYYAGTDQPQHF. DNA for the CDR3: TGTGCCAGCCAATATTACGCAGGGACGGATCAGCCCCAGCATTTT.

CDR3: CASSQVKKTSGVRNEQFF. The CDR3 DNA is TGTGCCAGCAGCCAAGTAAAGAAGACTAGCGGGGTCCGAAATGAGCAGTTCTTC. The chain has TRBV14 and TRBJ2-1; TRBD2 matches 11 bases. The germline gives CDR1 SGHDN, CDR2 FVKESK. V was pared by 1 base and J by 7 bases, with 12 bases of the junction left unmatched. The CDR3 is 18 residues long.

CDR3 nucleotides: TGTGCCAGCACTGAAGACAGGGGTCACTATGGCTACACCTTC. Protein product: CASTEDRGHYGYTF. The genes are TRBV21-1 and TRBJ1-2; the table calls TRBD1, which could not be checked here. TRBV21-1 constitutes a pseudogene. CDR3 length: 14 residues.

V gene TRBV5-1 combines with J gene TRBJ2-7; 12 nucleotides agree with TRBD2. V lost 0 bases to trimming and J lost 5 bases; unmatched junction nucleotides: 12. Germline V CDR1 and CDR2: SGHRS, YFSETQ. This CDR3 comprises 18 residues. In DNA, the CDR3 is TGCGCCAGCAGCTTGGGAGGGCTAGCGGGAGGGAGCAACGACGAGCAGTACTTC. Protein: CASSLGGLAGGSNDEQYF.